The 17 T cell receptor beta chains below all came from one sample that was sequenced in a study of T cells expressing NK-cell markers (dated by TCRdb to 2018 to 2021). The receptor library was made with 5' RACE. Sequenced on an Illumina HiSeq 2000. Each CDR3 protein sequence appears as one entry after TCRdb reprocessed the reads, and no DNA is included. The table for this sample shows approximately 380,000 distinct CDR3 sequences. The ten most abundant clones make up around 4.9% of the sample. The sequencing sample was made of blood T cells: a sorted CD56 or NKG2C T cell subset, CD4+ or CD8+ T cells, or bulk PBMC T cells (not recorded which). These receptors were obtained from a man between 18 and 69 years old in good health.

The chain recombines TRBV19 with TRBJ2-7; TCRdb returns TRBD1, unconfirmable since there is no DNA. From germline, CDR1 is LNHDA and CDR2 SQIVND (reference sequence). The CDR3 has 14 residues. The CDR3 here is CASTRDRGVNEQYF.

The chain joins TRBV4-2 to TRBJ2-5; lacking DNA, the TRBD2 call made by TCRdb goes unchecked. The germline V gene encodes CDR1 LGHNA and CDR2 YNFKEQ. This CDR3 region has 15 residues. The CDR3 sequence: CASSQDRLAKETQYF.

The chain links TRBV12-3 or TRBV12-4 to TRBJ2-6. The CDR3 sequence is 15 residues long. The chain's CDR3 is CASTLGISGANVLTF.

The CDR3 is CSAPPLGNYGYTF. V and J are TRBV20-1 and TRBJ1-2; absent DNA, TCRdb's TRBD1 call cannot be checked. Per the germline V gene, CDR1 is DFQATT and CDR2 is SNEGSKA (reference sequence). The CDR3 consists of 13 residues.

The rearrangement joins TRBV11-1 to TRBJ1-6. The CDR3 contains 20 residues. Germline CDR1 reads SGHAT; CDR2 reads FQDESV (reference sequence). The chain's CDR3 is CASSSAWGTTSSSYNSPLHF.

V gene TRBV12-3 or TRBV12-4 combines with J gene TRBJ1-1. The CDR3 runs to 19 residues. CDR3 region: CASSSSLGPSRTMNTEAFF.

This sequence joins TRBV4-1 and TRBJ1-4. Per the germline V gene, CDR1 is MGHRA and CDR2 is YSYEKL. The CDR3 has 12 residues. The CDR3 region is CASSQVSEKLFF.

The gene calls are TRBV5-6 and TRBJ2-7; as DNA is missing, the TRBD1 call by TCRdb cannot be tested. The CDR3 contains 14 residues. Germline-derived CDR1 and CDR2 are SGHDT and YYEEEE. CDR3 residues: CASSPPTGRYEQYF. Full variable domain (remainder filled in from reference TRBV5-6 and TRBJ2-7): DAGVTQSPTHLIKTRGQQVTLRCSPKSGHDTVSWYQQALGQGPQFIFQYYEEEERQRGNFPDRFSGHQFPNYSSELNVNALLLGDSALYLCASSPPTGRYEQYFGPGTRLTVT.

The V call is TRBV28, the J call TRBJ2-5; TCRdb calls TRBD1, which cannot be checked without DNA. The CDR3 length is 15 residues. Germline loops: CDR1 MDHEN, CDR2 SYDVKM. The CDR3 reads CASSTTSQGQETQYF.

This CDR3 is CASSVVGDRDDEQYF. The chain is built from TRBV9 and TRBJ2-7; TCRdb picks TRBD1, but there is no DNA to check that call. CDR3 length: 15 residues. From germline, CDR1 is SGDLS and CDR2 YYNGEE.

This CDR3 is CASSFGRGRGGYTF. The genes are TRBV27 and TRBJ1-2. The CDR3 loop spans 14 amino acids. The germline V gene encodes CDR1 MNHEY and CDR2 SMNVEV (reference sequence).

The chain employs TRBV20-1 and TRBJ2-3; TCRdb picks TRBD1, but there is no DNA to check that call. The CDR3 is 15 residues long. The germline V gene has CDR1 DFQATT and CDR2 SNEGSKA (reference sequence). Here the CDR3 reads CSARDEGTYADTQYF.

CDR3 in amino acids: CASSNRLYSTENYGYTF. V is TRBV7-9 and J is TRBJ1-2; the D gene TCRdb calls, TRBD1, cannot be checked with no DNA. Germline V gene lookup returns CDR1 SEHNR and CDR2 FQNEAQ (reference sequence). The CDR3 is 17 amino acids. The whole variable domain, filled in from reference TRBV7-9 and TRBJ1-2, reads DTGVSQNPRHKITKRGQNVTFRCDPISEHNRLYWYRQTLGQGPEFLTYFQNEAQLEKSRLLSDRFSAERPKGSFSTLEIQRTEQGDSAMYLCASSNRLYSTENYGYTFGSGTRLTVV.

The CDR3: CSARLIVYANTGELFF. The genes are TRBV20-1 and TRBJ2-2. The V gene's germline CDR1 is DFQATT and CDR2 SNEGSKA (reference sequence). The CDR3 runs to 16 residues.

The chain joins TRBV20-1 to TRBJ1-3; the D call from TCRdb, TRBD1, cannot be confirmed without DNA. The V gene's germline CDR1 is DFQATT and CDR2 SNEGSKA (reference sequence). The CDR3 covers 14 residues. CDR3 sequence: CSARGQGVGNTIYF.

V is TRBV9 and J is TRBJ1-1. Germline V gene lookup returns CDR1 SGDLS and CDR2 YYNGEE. This CDR3 has 16 residues. CDR3 amino acids: CASSPRGGTGDTEAFF.

This chain joins TRBV5-1 and TRBJ1-2; TCRdb's assignment of TRBD1 cannot be checked, as there is no DNA. This CDR3 comprises 17 residues. CDR1 SGHRS and CDR2 YFSETQ come from the germline V gene. The CDR3 reads CASSFNLGQKRDYGYTF. The entire variable domain, with the rest obtained from reference TRBV5-1 and TRBJ1-2, is as follows: KAGVTQTPRYLIKTRGQQVTLSCSPISGHRSVSWYQQTPGQGLQFLFEYFSETQRNKGNFPGRFSGRQFSNSRSEMNVSTLELGDSALYLCASSFNLGQKRDYGYTFGSGTRLTVV.